What follows are 20 T cell receptor beta chains derived from one specimen sequenced in a study of CD8+ T cells in alopecia areata (dated by TCRdb to 2016 to 2019). The method was the immunoSEQ multiplex PCR assay. RNA was extracted from all samples and reverse transcribed into cDNA, which served as template for TCR sequencing. Held by TCRdb, this immuneACCESS table contains in-frame sequences only and omits some clones. Under half of the omission traces to an unresolved V gene where checked; the cause of the rest is unknown. The sample table holds about 150,000 clones, of which more than 40% were seen once. The ten top clones hold approximately 7% of the sample. Sequencing used CD4+ T cells sorted from blood. The receptors stem from a human donor with alopecia areata.

This sequence joins TRBV11-1 and TRBJ2-1, with D possibly being TRBD2 (6 bases). Trimming cost V 1 base and J 8 bases, with 18 bases left between them. The CDR3 covers 16 residues. The V gene's germline CDR1 is SGHAT and CDR2 FQDESV (reference sequence). CDR3 in amino acids: CASSLGSGSGLDEQFF. The CDR3 coding sequence is TGTGCCAGCAGCTTAGGTAGCGGCTCAGGCTTAGATGAGCAGTTCTTC.

This clone has only a few counts. The chain combines TRBV6-5 with TRBJ2-7; 8 nucleotides align to TRBD2. The junction had 6 bases not matched to a gene; V was cut back by 0 bases and J by 2 bases. The germline gives CDR1 MNHEY, CDR2 SVGAGI. The CDR3 has 16 residues. The CDR3 region is CASSYSLAGRTYEQYF. CDR3 DNA sequence: TGTGCCAGCAGTTACTCATTAGCGGGACGAACCTACGAGCAGTACTTC.

This clone came up a few times. The CDR3 sequence: CSAITGTTGELFF. CDR3 bases: TGCAGCGCTATAACCGGGACTACCGGGGAGCTGTTTTTT. This rearrangement joins TRBV29-1 to TRBJ2-2; tentative D call: TRBD2 (6 bases). The V and J ends lost 7 bases and 5 bases respectively, with 14 bases between them. Looked up from germline, CDR1 is SQVTM and CDR2 is ANQGSEA. This CDR3 has 13 amino acids.

This rearrangement joins TRBV5-6 to TRBJ2-1, with D possibly matching TRBD1 (6 bases). Trimming shortened V by 3 bases and J by 8 bases, and 18 bases separated the two germline ends. The germline V gene encodes CDR1 SGHDT and CDR2 YYEEEE. The CDR3 runs to 15 residues. The CDR3 bases are TGTGCCAGCAGCTGGGCTGGACAGCGTGGGCATGAGCAGTTCTTC. This translates into CASSWAGQRGHEQFF. Supplemented by reference TRBV5-6 and TRBJ2-1, the full variable domain reads DAGVTQSPTHLIKTRGQQVTLRCSPKSGHDTVSWYQQALGQGPQFIFQYYEEEERQRGNFPDRFSGHQFPNYSSELNVNALLLGDSALYLCASSWAGQRGHEQFFGPGTRLTVL.

The chain employs TRBV29-1 and TRBJ1-5; no firm D call. Deletions cut 4 bases from V and 3 bases from J, with 10 bases between. Germline CDR1 and CDR2: SQVTM and ANQGSEA. This CDR3 comprises 13 residues. In nucleotides, the CDR3 is TGCAGCGTTGGTTGGGGTACCAATCAGCCCCAGCATTTT. Translated, it gives CSVGWGTNQPQHF.

The V call is TRBV5-1, the J call TRBJ2-7; D not resolved. The V end lost 0 bases, the J end lost 2 bases, and 9 bases lay between the germline ends. The CDR3 runs 14 residues. Germline loops: CDR1 SGHRS, CDR2 YFSETQ. DNA for the CDR3: TGCGCCAGCAGCTTGGTGAACCTGACCTACGAGCAGTACTTC. As protein: CASSLVNLTYEQYF.

This clone was found a few times. Within the sample, other DNA sequences also encode this same CDR3. The genes are TRBV29-1 and TRBJ2-5; perhaps TRBD2 as D (6 bases). V lost 1 base to trimming and J lost 3 bases, with 9 bases between them. The CDR3 consists of 13 residues. Germline V gives CDR1 SQVTM, CDR2 ANQGSEA. CDR3 sequence (DNA): TGCAGCGTTGAAGGGCGGGGAGAAGAGACCCAGTACTTC. Translating gives CSVEGRGEETQYF.

This rearrangement joins TRBV30 to TRBJ1-3, with unresolved D. CDR1 is GTSNPN and CDR2 is SVGIG in the germline V gene (reference sequence). CDR3 length: 12 amino acids. Trimming shortened V by 1 base and J by 4 bases, and 5 bases separated the two germline ends. In nucleotides, the CDR3 is TGTGCCTGGAGTGCCACAGGAAACACCATATATTTT. Encoded protein: CAWSATGNTIYF.

This clone was detected a few times. V usage is TRBV28 and J usage is TRBJ1-2; perhaps TRBD1 as D (5 bases). The V gene lost 2 bases and the J gene lost 4 bases, with 5 bases spanning the gap. The CDR3 has 12 amino acids. Germline V CDR1 and CDR2: MDHEN, SYDVKM. The CDR3 sequence is CASSLDSYGYTF. CDR3 DNA sequence: TGTGCCAGCAGTTTAGACAGCTATGGCTACACCTTC.

The V call is TRBV27, the J call TRBJ1-2, with D uncertain. V was pared by 2 bases and J by 1 base, with 5 bases between. This CDR3 region has 13 residues. Germline-derived CDR1 and CDR2 are MNHEY and SMNVEV (reference sequence). The DNA of the CDR3 is TGTGCCAGCAGTTTACGGATTAACTATGGCTACACCTTC. Its protein product is CASSLRINYGYTF.

The chain uses TRBV29-1 and TRBJ1-1, with D perhaps TRBD1 (6 bases). Between the trimmed V and J ends, which lost 8 bases and 4 bases, there was a span of 14 bases. The CDR3 totals 12 residues. Germline CDR1 reads SQVTM; CDR2 reads ANQGSEA. The CDR3 DNA reads as TGCAGCACCCAACAGGGTTCCACTGAAGCTTTCTTT. Protein sequence: CSTQQGSTEAFF.

This sequence joins TRBV29-1 and TRBJ2-5, with D possibly matching TRBD1 (6 bases). This CDR3 is 13 amino acids long. With 3 bases removed from V and 9 bases from J, the gap between germline ends came to 17 bases. From germline, CDR1 is SQVTM and CDR2 ANQGSEA. CDR3 region: CSVETQGPSAQYF. In DNA form, the CDR3 reads TGCAGCGTTGAGACTCAGGGGCCGTCGGCCCAGTACTTC.

This clone was picked up a small number of times. The chain carries TRBV6-5 and TRBJ1-1; D is undetermined. This CDR3 comprises 15 residues. The germline CDR1 and CDR2 sequences are MNHEY and SVGAGI. The V gene lost 2 bases and the J gene lost 1 base, with 11 bases spanning the gap. CDR3 DNA: TGTGCCAGCAGTTACGTCGGAACCAGGAACACTGAAGCTTTCTTT. This translates into CASSYVGTRNTEAFF.

This chain connects TRBV7-8 to TRBJ2-3, with 9 nucleotides matching TRBD2. CDR3 size: 17 residues. Germline values: CDR1 SGHVS, CDR2 FQNEAQ. V shed 2 bases, J shed 4 bases, and the junction held 10 bases outside the gene matches. CDR3 in DNA: TGTGCCAGCAGCTTATTTCTTTCTGGCGGGAGGGCAGATACGCAGTATTTT. It translates to CASSLFLSGGRADTQYF.

The chain joins TRBV28 to TRBJ2-1, with D possibly called TRBD1 or TRBD2 (5 bases each). Germline V CDR1 and CDR2: MDHEN, SYDVKM. V was pared by 3 bases and J by 4 bases, with 13 bases between. This CDR3 has 15 amino acids. The CDR3 spells CASSFWGTKYNEQFF. Here the CDR3 DNA reads TGTGCCAGCAGTTTTTGGGGGACCAAATACAATGAGCAGTTCTTC.

The chain links TRBV6-6 to TRBJ2-3; perhaps D is TRBD1 or TRBD2 (5 bases each). CDR1 MNHNY and CDR2 SVGAGI come from the germline V gene (reference sequence). This CDR3 contains 15 residues. V was cut by 5 bases and J by 2 bases, with 14 bases left in between. The chain's CDR3 is CASSATRGPTDTQYF. CDR3 sequence (DNA): TGTGCCAGCAGTGCAACTAGGGGTCCCACAGATACGCAGTATTTT.

This clone was seen a handful of times. This sequence joins TRBV28 and TRBJ2-7, with TRBD1 matching over 9 bases. Trimming removed 3 bases from V and 5 bases from J; junction bases left unmatched: 5. Germline V lookup: CDR1 MDHEN, CDR2 SYDVKM. This CDR3 spans 14 amino acids. CDR3 bases: TGTGCCAGCAGTTTCCGGGACAGGGTTGACGAGCAGTACTTC. It codes for CASSFRDRVDEQYF.

J is TRBJ2-3 and V is TRBV20-1; D is undetermined. Germline V gene sequence: CDR1 DFQATT, CDR2 SNEGSKA (reference sequence). The CDR3 runs 10 residues. With 6 bases removed from V and 5 bases from J, the gap between germline ends came to 6 bases. The CDR3, as DNA: TGCAGTGCCCGACTAGATACGCAGTATTTT. Its protein product is CSARLDTQYF.

This clone was recorded a few times. The chain carries TRBV10-3 and TRBJ2-7, with D possibly matching TRBD1 (6 bases). Germline V gene lookup returns CDR1 ENHRY and CDR2 SYGVKD. Trimming left V 11 bases short and J 4 bases short, with 15 bases between. CDR3 size: 12 residues. CDR3 amino acids: CAARDMWYEQYF. The CDR3 bases are TGTGCCGCCCGGGACATGTGGTACGAGCAGTACTTC.

This clone turned up a few times. The rearrangement joins TRBV5-1 to TRBJ2-3, with D perhaps TRBD2 (6 bases). With 4 bases removed from V and 0 bases from J, the gap between germline ends came to 12 bases. CDR3 length: 15 amino acids. The germline gives CDR1 SGHRS, CDR2 YFSETQ. The CDR3 reads CASSPGLLSTDTQYF. For the CDR3, the DNA is TGCGCCAGCAGCCCCGGACTACTAAGCACAGATACGCAGTATTTT. The variable domain in full, with the rest retrieved from reference TRBV5-1 and TRBJ2-3, is KAGVTQTPRYLIKTRGQQVTLSCSPISGHRSVSWYQQTPGQGLQFLFEYFSETQRNKGNFPGRFSGRQFSNSRSEMNVSTLELGDSALYLCASSPGLLSTDTQYFGPGTRLTVL.